A single sample is the source of the 10 T cell receptor beta chains below, sequenced in a study of cytotoxic CD8 clonotypes in ibrutinib-treated CLL. Clones were read by immunoSEQ multiplex PCR, and TCRdb kept only the in-frame ones, dropping some. The repertoire consists of some 14,000 clones, with 52% occurring once and the leading ten covering about 34%. The sample was PBMCs, taken at a roughly 24-month disease-progression time point, from a patient treated with ibrutinib. Receptors were obtained from a human donor with chronic lymphocytic leukemia.

The chain carries TRBV5-1 and TRBJ2-7, with 13 bases identical to TRBD2. CDR1 SGHRS and CDR2 YFSETQ come from the germline V gene. The V gene end was trimmed by 3 bases and the J gene end by 4 bases; junction bases not matched to a gene: 4. The CDR3 has 15 amino acids. Here the CDR3 reads CASSSLTSGRYEQYF. The CDR3 nucleotides read TGCGCCAGCAGCTCGCTGACTAGCGGGAGGTACGAGCAGTACTTC.

This sequence joins TRBV5-4 and TRBJ2-7; 8 bases fit TRBD1. The trim removed 2 bases at V and 2 bases at J, leaving 6 bases unmatched. The germline gives CDR1 SGHNT, CDR2 YYREEE (reference sequence). The CDR3 length is 15 residues. The CDR3: CASSFGQGLTYEQYF. CDR3 bases: TGTGCCAGCAGCTTCGGACAGGGATTGACCTACGAGCAGTACTTC.

In its sample, this clone was seen a few times. V and J are TRBV21-1 and TRBJ1-2; TRBD1 is the table's D call, not checked against the DNA. TRBV21-1 is marked as a pseudogene. The CDR3 runs to 15 residues. CDR3 coding DNA: TGTGCCAGCAGCAAAGATGGCGAGACAGGGGATGGCTACACCTTC. Encoded protein: CASSKDGETGDGYTF.

This chain joins TRBV4-1 and TRBJ1-2; the match to TRBD1 covers 11 bases. Germline CDR1 MGHRA, CDR2 YSYEKL. The J segment lost 3 bases and the V segment lost 3 bases, leaving 6 bases of the junction unmatched. CDR3 length: 16 residues. The CDR3 reads CASSQTDRGLYYGYTF. Here the CDR3 DNA reads TGCGCCAGCAGCCAGACGGACAGGGGGCTGTACTATGGCTACACCTTC.

This chain uses TRBV9 with TRBJ2-7; D could derive from TRBD1 or TRBD2 (5 bases each). The germline CDR1 and CDR2 sequences are SGDLS and YYNGEE. This CDR3 spans 16 amino acids. V was trimmed by 3 bases and J by 0 bases, leaving 16 bases between them. The DNA for the CDR3 is TGTGCCAGCAGCGCTTCCCGGGACGGAAGCTCCTACGAGCAGTACTTC. It is translated as CASSASRDGSSYEQYF.

This clone is medium-sized. The chain combines TRBV19 with TRBJ1-6; D is unresolved. Germline loops: CDR1 LNHDA, CDR2 SQIVND (reference sequence). V lost 0 bases and J 5 bases, leaving 2 bases between the germline ends. This CDR3 spans 13 amino acids. CDR3 loop: CASSIDNNSPLHF. The DNA for the CDR3 is TGTGCCAGTAGTATAGACAATAATTCACCCCTCCACTTT. Variable domain in full (rest from reference TRBV19 and TRBJ1-6): DGGITQSPKYLFRKEGQNVTLSCEQNLNHDAMYWYRQDPGQGLRLIYYSQIVNDFQKGDIAEGYSVSREKKESFPLTVTSAQKNPTAFYLCASSIDNNSPLHFGNGTRLTVT.

By sample fraction, this clone is medium-sized (0.01 to 0.1%). CDR3 sequence (DNA): TGTGCCAGCAGCTTGGACAGGGGGCTCACTGAAGCTTTCTTT. Amino acids: CASSLDRGLTEAFF. The chain links TRBV5-4 to TRBJ1-1, with 9 bases aligning to TRBD1. CDR1 and CDR2 (germline): SGHNT, YYREEE (reference sequence). With 0 bases clipped from V and 4 bases from J, the junction kept 1 base outside the gene matches. The CDR3 totals 14 residues. The entire variable domain, with the rest obtained from reference TRBV5-4 and TRBJ1-1, is as follows: ETGVTQSPTHLIKTRGQQVTLRCSSQSGHNTVSWYQQALGQGPQFIFQYYREEENGRGNFPPRFSGLQFPNYSSELNVNALELDDSALYLCASSLDRGLTEAFFGQGTRLTVV.

The chain links TRBV7-9 to TRBJ2-3; a weak D match, TRBD2 (5 bases). The CDR3 has 12 residues. Per the germline V gene, CDR1 is SEHNR and CDR2 is FQNEAQ (reference sequence). Trimming cost V 1 base and J 11 bases, with 10 bases left between them. The CDR3 reads CASSLVPREQYF. As DNA, the CDR3 is TGTGCCAGCAGCTTAGTCCCCCGGGAGCAGTATTTT.

The chain is built from TRBV18 and TRBJ2-3; no firm D call. The CDR3 consists of 15 residues. Germline assignment: CDR1 KGHSH and CDR2 LQKENI. Trimming stripped 5 bases from V and 0 bases from J, with 12 bases between. For the CDR3, the DNA is TGTGCCAGCTCAAAGGCTCCTCATAGCACAGATACGCAGTATTTT. Protein product: CASSKAPHSTDTQYF.

The V gene is TRBV7-9, the J gene TRBJ1-5; TRBD1 aligns across 7 bases. The CDR3 spans 14 residues. Trimming removed 5 bases from V and 6 bases from J; junction bases left unmatched: 7. CDR1 is SEHNR, CDR2 FQNEAQ, per germline (reference sequence). As DNA, the CDR3 is TGTGCCAGCAGCCAAGGGACAGCGTCTCAGCCCCAGCATTTT. This codes for CASSQGTASQPQHF. The full variable domain, in which reference TRBV7-9 and TRBJ1-5 provide the parts outside the CDR3, is DTGVSQNPRHKITKRGQNVTFRCDPISEHNRLYWYRQTLGQGPEFLTYFQNEAQLEKSRLLSDRFSAERPKGSFSTLEIQRTEQGDSAMYLCASSQGTASQPQHFGDGTRLSIL.